This is a list of T cell receptor beta chains from one sample in a study of CD8 T cells in ankylosing spondylitis. TCRdb itself ran the 5' RACE reads through MiXCR, one entry per CDR3 protein. The table includes hundreds of thousands of distinct CDR3 sequences, about 26% detected once. What was sequenced was blood, either unsorted or a sorted T cell fraction (not recorded which). Receptors originate from a male donor with ankylosing spondylitis or in good health (not recorded which). CDR3s include the opening cysteine and the closing phenylalanine or tryptophan. D genes are given only for firm matches. Only part of the rows carry a size: once, few, many, or a class if the clone is expanded.

j_gene | v_gene | abundance | d_gene | CDR3aa | CDR3nt
TRBJ1-1 | TRBV29-1 | few | . | CSVDLQGKRTEAFF | TGCAGCGTTGACCTACAGGGAAAGCGGACTGAAGCTTTCTTT
TRBJ1-1 | TRBV20-1 | many | . | CSARTANTEAFF | TGCAGTGCTAGGACGGCGAACACTGAAGCTTTCTTT
TRBJ2-7 | TRBV29-1 | many | . | CSVWDDSYEQYF | TGCAGCGTCTGGGACGACTCCTACGAGCAGTACTTC
TRBJ2-1 | TRBV29-1 | many | . | CSVEDRHIEQFF | TGCAGCGTTGAAGATCGCCACATTGAGCAGTTCTTC
TRBJ2-7 | TRBV20-1 | . | TRBD2 | CSAREGLAGRYEQYF | TGCAGTGCTAGAGAGGGACTAGCGGGCCGCTACGAGCAGTACTTC
TRBJ2-5 | TRBV20-1 | . | TRBD2 | CSAQLAGDLQETQYF | TGCAGTGCTCAACTAGCGGGAGACCTCCAAGAGACCCAGTACTTC
TRBJ2-5 | TRBV3-1 | many | TRBD2 | CASSQWAPAGLGGETQYF | TGTGCCAGCAGCCAATGGGCTCCAGCGGGGTTGGGTGGAGAGACCCAGTACTTC
TRBJ1-3 | TRBV29-1 | . | . | CSAKEQNSGNTIYF | TGCAGCGCCAAGGAACAGAACTCTGGAAACACCATATATTTT
TRBJ2-1 | TRBV7-2 | many | TRBD2 | CASSPRLAGRYEQFF | TGTGCCAGCAGCCCCCGACTAGCGGGAAGGTATGAGCAGTTCTTC
TRBJ1-6 | TRBV20-1 | . | . | CSARQGLNNSPLHF | TGCAGTGCTAGGCAGGGATTAAATAATTCACCCCTCCACTTT
TRBJ1-5 | TRBV7-2 | many | . | CASSLAGPRGPQHF | TGTGCCAGCAGCTTAGCAGGACCCCGTGGTCCCCAGCATTTT
TRBJ2-2 | TRBV20-1 | . | . | CSAPGPRGGELFF | TGCAGTGCGCCGGGACCCCGGGGCGGGGAGCTGTTTTTT
TRBJ2-2 | TRBV5-5 | . | TRBD1 | CASRPPGTGGTGELFF | TGTGCCAGCAGGCCGCCCGGGACAGGAGGAACCGGGGAGCTGTTTTTT
TRBJ2-5 | TRBV5-6 | . | . | CASSLLQETQYF | TGTGCCAGCAGCCTCCTCCAAGAGACCCAGTACTTC
TRBJ2-7 | TRBV18 | many | . | CASSPKQGGDYEQYF | TGTGCCAGCTCACCAAAACAGGGTGGGGACTACGAGCAGTACTTC
TRBJ2-7 | TRBV10-3 | many | . | CAIRGDSYEQYF | TGTGCCATCAGGGGGGATTCCTACGAGCAGTACTTC
TRBJ2-1 | TRBV3-1 | many | . | CASSHENRDEQFF | TGTGCCAGCAGCCACGAAAACAGGGATGAGCAGTTCTTC
TRBJ2-4 | TRBV20-1 | medium-sized | TRBD1 | CSAPGQGPGAKNIQYF | TGCAGTGCTCCGGGACAGGGGCCAGGAGCCAAAAACATTCAGTACTTC
TRBJ2-7 | TRBV10-3 | few | TRBD2 | CAISDGLAGDTYEQYF | TGTGCCATCAGTGATGGACTTGCGGGAGACACCTACGAGCAGTACTTC
TRBJ2-1 | TRBV5-6 | many | . | CASSLGATPYNEQFF | TGTGCCAGCAGCTTAGGTGCTACTCCCTACAATGAGCAGTTCTTC
TRBJ2-4 | TRBV20-1 | . | . | CSARIGSHESIQYF | TGCAGTGCTAGGATTGGCAGCCACGAGAGCATTCAGTACTTC
TRBJ2-1 | TRBV20-1 | once | TRBD2 | CSARPGGNLNEQFF | TGCAGTGCCCGCCCGGGAGGGAACCTGAATGAGCAGTTCTTC
TRBJ2-5 | TRBV6-5 | few | . | CASSYSRDTETQYF | TGTGCCAGCAGTTACTCCCGGGACACTGAGACCCAGTACTTC
TRBJ2-1 | TRBV29-1 | many | TRBD2 | CSVVLAGGDEQFF | TGCAGCGTTGTACTAGCGGGAGGCGATGAGCAGTTCTTC
TRBJ1-4 | TRBV10-2 | many | TRBD1 | CASKGTGRGGAKEKLFF | TGCGCCAGCAAAGGGACAGGGAGAGGGGGCGCCAAGGAAAAACTGTTTTTT
TRBJ1-2 | TRBV5-6 | . | . | CASSLETYGYTF | TGTGCCAGCAGCTTGGAAACCTATGGCTACACCTTC
TRBJ2-7 | TRBV12-3/TRBV12-4 | many | TRBD1 | CASSSAGTAYEQYF | TGTGCCAGCAGTTCAGCCGGGACAGCGTACGAGCAGTACTTC
TRBJ2-1 | TRBV2 | once | . | CASTRRYNEQFF | TGTGCCAGCACCAGACGTTACAATGAGCAGTTCTTC
TRBJ2-3 | TRBV5-1 | few | TRBD2 | CASSFGTSGTLFTDTQYF | TGCGCCAGCAGCTTTGGGACTAGCGGGACGCTCTTCACAGATACGCAGTATTTT
TRBJ1-5 | TRBV6-5 | many | TRBD1 | CASSYQTGVKPQHF | TGTGCCAGCAGTTACCAGACAGGGGTAAAGCCCCAGCATTTT
TRBJ2-7 | TRBV5-1 | many | . | CASTLRPLWNEQYF | TGCGCCAGCACCCTTCGACCCCTTTGGAACGAGCAGTACTTC